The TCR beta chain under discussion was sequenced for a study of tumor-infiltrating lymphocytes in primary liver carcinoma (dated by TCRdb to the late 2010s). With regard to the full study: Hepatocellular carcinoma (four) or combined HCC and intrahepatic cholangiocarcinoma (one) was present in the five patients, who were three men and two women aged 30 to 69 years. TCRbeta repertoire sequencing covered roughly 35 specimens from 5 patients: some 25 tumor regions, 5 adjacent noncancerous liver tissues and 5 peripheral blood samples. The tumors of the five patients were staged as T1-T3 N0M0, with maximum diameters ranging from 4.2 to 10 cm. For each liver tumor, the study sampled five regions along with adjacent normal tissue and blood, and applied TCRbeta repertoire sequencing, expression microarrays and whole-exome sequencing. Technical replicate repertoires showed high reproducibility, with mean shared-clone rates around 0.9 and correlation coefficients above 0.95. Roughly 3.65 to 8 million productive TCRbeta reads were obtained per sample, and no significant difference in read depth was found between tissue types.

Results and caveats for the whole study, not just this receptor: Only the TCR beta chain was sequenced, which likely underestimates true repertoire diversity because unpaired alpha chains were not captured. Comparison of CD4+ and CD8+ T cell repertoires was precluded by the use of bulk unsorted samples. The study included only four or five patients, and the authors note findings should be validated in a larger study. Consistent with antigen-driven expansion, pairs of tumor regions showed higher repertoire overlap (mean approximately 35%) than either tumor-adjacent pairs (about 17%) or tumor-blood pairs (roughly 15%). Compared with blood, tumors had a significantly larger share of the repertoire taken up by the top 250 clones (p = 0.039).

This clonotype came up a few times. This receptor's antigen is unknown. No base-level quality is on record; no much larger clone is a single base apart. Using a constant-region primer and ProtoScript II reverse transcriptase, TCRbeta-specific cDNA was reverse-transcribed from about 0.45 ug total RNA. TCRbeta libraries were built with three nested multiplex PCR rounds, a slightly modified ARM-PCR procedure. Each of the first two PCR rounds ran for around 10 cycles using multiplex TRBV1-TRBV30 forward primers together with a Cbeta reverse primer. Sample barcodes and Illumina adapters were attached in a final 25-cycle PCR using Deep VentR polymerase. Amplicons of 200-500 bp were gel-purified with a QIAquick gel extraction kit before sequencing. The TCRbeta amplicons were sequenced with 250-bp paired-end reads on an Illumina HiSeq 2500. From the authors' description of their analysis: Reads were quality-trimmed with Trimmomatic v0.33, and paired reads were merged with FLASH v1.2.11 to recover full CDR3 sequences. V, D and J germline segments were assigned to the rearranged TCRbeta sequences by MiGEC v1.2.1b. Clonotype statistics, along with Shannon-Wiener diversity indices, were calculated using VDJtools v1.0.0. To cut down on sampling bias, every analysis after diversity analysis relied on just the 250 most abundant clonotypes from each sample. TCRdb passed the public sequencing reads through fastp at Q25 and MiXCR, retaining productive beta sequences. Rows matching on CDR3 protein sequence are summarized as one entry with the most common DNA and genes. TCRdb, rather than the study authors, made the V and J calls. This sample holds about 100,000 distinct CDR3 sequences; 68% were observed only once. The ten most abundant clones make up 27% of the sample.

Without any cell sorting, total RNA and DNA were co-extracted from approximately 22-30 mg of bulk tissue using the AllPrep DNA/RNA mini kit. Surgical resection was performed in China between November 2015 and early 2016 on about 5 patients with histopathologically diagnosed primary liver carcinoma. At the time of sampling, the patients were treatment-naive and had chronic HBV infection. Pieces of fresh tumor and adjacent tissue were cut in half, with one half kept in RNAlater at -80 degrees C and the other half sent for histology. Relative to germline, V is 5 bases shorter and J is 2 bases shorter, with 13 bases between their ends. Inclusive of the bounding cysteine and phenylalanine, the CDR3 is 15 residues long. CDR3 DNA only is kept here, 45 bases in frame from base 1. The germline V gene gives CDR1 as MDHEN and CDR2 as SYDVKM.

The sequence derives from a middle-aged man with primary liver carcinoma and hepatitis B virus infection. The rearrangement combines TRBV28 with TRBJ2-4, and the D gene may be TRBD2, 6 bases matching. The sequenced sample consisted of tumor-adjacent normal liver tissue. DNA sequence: TGTGCCAGCAGTCGAGCCGGGGGTTCCAAAAACATTCAGTACTTC. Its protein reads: CASSRAGGSKNIQYF.